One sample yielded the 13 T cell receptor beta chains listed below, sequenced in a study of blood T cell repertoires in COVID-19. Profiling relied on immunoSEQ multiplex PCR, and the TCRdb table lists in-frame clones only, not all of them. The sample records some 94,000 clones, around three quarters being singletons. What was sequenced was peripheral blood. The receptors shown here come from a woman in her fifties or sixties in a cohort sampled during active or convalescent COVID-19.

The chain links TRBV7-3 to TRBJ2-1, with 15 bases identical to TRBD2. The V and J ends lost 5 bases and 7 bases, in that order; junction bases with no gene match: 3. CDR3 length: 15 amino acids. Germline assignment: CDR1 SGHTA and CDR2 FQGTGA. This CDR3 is CASSPGLAGGNEQFF. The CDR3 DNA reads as TGTGCCAGCAGCCCGGGACTAGCGGGGGGTAATGAGCAGTTCTTC.

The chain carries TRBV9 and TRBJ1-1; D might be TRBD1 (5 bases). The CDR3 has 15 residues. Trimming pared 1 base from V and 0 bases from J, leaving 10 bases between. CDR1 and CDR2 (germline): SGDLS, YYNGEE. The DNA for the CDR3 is TGTGCCAGCAGCGTAAATCAGGGTATGAACACTGAAGCTTTCTTT. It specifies CASSVNQGMNTEAFF. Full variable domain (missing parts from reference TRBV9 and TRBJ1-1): DSGVTQTPKHLITATGQRVTLRCSPRSGDLSVYWYQQSLDQGLQFLIQYYNGEERAKGNILERFSAQQFPDLHSELNLSSLELGDSALYFCASSVNQGMNTEAFFGQGTRLTVV.

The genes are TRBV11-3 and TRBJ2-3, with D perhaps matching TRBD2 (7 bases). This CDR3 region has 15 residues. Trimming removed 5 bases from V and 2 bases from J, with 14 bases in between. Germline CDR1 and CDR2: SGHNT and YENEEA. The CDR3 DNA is TGTGCCAGCAGCCTGGACGGGGGGCTCACAGATACGCAGTATTTT. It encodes CASSLDGGLTDTQYF. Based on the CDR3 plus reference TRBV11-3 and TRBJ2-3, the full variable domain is EAGVVQSPRYKIIEKKQPVAFWCNPISGHNTLYWYLQNLGQGPELLIRYENEEAVDDSQLPKDRFSAERLKGVDSTLKIQPAELGDSAVYLCASSLDGGLTDTQYFGPGTRLTVL.

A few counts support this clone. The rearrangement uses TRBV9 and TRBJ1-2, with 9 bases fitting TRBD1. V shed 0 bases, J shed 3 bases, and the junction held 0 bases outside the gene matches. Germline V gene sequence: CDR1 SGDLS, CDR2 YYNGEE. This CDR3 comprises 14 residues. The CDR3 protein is CASSVGQGDYGYTF. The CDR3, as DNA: TGTGCCAGCAGCGTAGGACAGGGGGACTATGGCTACACCTTC.

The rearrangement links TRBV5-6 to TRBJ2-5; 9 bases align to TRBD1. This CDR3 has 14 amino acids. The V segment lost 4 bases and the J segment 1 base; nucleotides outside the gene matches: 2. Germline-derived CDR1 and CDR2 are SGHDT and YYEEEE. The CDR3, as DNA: TGTGCCAGCAGCACGACAGGGGGCCAAGAGACCCAGTACTTC. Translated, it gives CASSTTGGQETQYF.

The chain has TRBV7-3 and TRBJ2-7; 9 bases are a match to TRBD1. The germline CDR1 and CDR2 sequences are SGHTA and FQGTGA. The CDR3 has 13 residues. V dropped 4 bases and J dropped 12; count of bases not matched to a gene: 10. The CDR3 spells CASSSSGTGRLYF. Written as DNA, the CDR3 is TGTGCCAGCAGCTCCTCCGGGACAGGGAGGCTGTACTTC.

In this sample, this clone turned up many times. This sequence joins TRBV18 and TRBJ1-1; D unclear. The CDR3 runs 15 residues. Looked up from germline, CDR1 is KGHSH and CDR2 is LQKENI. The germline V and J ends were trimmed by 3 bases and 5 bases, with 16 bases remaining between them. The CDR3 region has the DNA TGTGCCAGCTCACCGGGTTTGGAGGGCGGAACTGAAGCTTTCTTT. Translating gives CASSPGLEGGTEAFF.

DNA of the CDR3: TGTGCCAGCAGTTTAAGACGGGGGGTTATAGATACGCAGTATTTT. Protein product: CASSLRRGVIDTQYF. The chain recombines TRBV27 with TRBJ2-3, with 7 bases identical to TRBD2. V gave up 2 bases and J gave up 5 bases; unmatched junction bases: 7. Germline V gene sequence: CDR1 MNHEY, CDR2 SMNVEV (reference sequence). This CDR3 contains 15 residues.

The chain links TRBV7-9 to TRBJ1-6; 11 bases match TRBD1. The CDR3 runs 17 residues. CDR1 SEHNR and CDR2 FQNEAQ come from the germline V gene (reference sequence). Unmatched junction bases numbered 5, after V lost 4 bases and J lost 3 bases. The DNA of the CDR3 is TGTGCCAGCAGCTCCGGGACAGGGGGGATCTATAATTCACCCCTCCACTTT. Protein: CASSSGTGGIYNSPLHF.

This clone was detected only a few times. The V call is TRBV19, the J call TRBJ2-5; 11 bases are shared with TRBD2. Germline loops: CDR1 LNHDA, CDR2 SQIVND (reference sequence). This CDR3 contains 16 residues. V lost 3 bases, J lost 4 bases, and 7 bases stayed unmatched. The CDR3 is CASSMGSGGGLETQYF. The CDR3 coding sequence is TGTGCCAGTAGTATGGGTAGCGGGGGGGGATTAGAGACCCAGTACTTC.

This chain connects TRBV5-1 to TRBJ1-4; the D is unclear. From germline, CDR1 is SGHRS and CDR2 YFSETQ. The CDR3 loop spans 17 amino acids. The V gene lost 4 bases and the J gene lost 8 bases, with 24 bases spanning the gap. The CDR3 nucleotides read TGCGCCAGCAGCCCTGGATACGGACTGGGTCAGCGGGAAAAACTGTTTTTT. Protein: CASSPGYGLGQREKLFF.

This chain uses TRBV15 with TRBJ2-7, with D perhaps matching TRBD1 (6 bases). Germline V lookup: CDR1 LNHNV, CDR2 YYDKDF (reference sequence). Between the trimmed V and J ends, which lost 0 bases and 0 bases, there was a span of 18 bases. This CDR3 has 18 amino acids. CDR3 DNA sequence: TGTGCCACCAGCAGAGATAGGGCAGGGAAAGGGGGCTCCTACGAGCAGTACTTC. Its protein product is CATSRDRAGKGGSYEQYF. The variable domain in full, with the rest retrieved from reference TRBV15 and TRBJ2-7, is DAMVIQNPRYQVTQFGKPVTLSCSQTLNHNVMYWYQQKSSQAPKLLFHYYDKDFNNEADTPDNFQSRRPNTSFCFLDIRSPGLGDTAMYLCATSRDRAGKGGSYEQYFGPGTRLTVT.

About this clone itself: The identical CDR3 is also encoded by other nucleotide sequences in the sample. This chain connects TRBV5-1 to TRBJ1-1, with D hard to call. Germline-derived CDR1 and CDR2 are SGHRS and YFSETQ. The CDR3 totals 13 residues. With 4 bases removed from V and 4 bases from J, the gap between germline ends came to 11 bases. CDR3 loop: CASSLTRGTEAFF. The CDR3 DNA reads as TGCGCCAGCAGCCTAACACGGGGCACTGAAGCTTTCTTT.